What follows are 26 T cell receptor beta chains derived from one specimen sequenced in a study of a mutant IDH1 vaccine in newly diagnosed glioma. The time point was: week 11, during vaccination. Every vaccine dose comprised 300 ug of mutant IDH1 20-mer peptide plus topical imiquimod. No cognate antigen is known for these TCRs. Using immunoSEQ multiplex PCR, the repertoire was profiled, and TCRdb retains in-frame clones only, with some absent. The data hold some 60,000 clones, with more than 80% observed a single time. Material: PBMCs, obtained from a glioma patient whose treatment included an IDH1 peptide vaccine. Receptor source: a man aged 25 to 40 with glioma.

V usage is TRBV18 and J usage is TRBJ2-5; 7 bases agree with TRBD2. After removal of 1 base from V and 4 bases from J, the junction contained 6 bases not matched to a gene. Germline CDR1 is KGHSH and CDR2 is LQKENI. The CDR3 extends over 15 amino acids. CDR3 sequence reads: CASSPRSGGPETQYF. DNA of the CDR3: TGTGCCAGCTCACCACGGTCGGGGGGTCCAGAGACCCAGTACTTC.

The rearrangement links TRBV6-5 to TRBJ2-7; D is possibly TRBD2 (6 bases). From germline, CDR1 is MNHEY and CDR2 SVGAGI. V shed 6 bases and J shed 1 base, with 19 bases lying between them. The CDR3 totals 16 residues. The CDR3 is CASSYNPKRASYEQYF. CDR3 DNA: TGTGCCAGCAGCTACAACCCGAAGCGGGCGTCCTACGAGCAGTACTTC.

The rearrangement links TRBV5-5 to TRBJ1-4; 9 nucleotides match TRBD1. The length of the CDR3 is 14 residues. The V and J ends lost 3 bases and 5 bases, in that order; junction bases with no gene match: 2. Germline-derived CDR1 and CDR2 are SGHKS and YYEKEE (reference sequence). This CDR3 reads CASSSTGGNEKLFF. The DNA of the CDR3 is TGTGCCAGCAGCTCAACAGGGGGCAATGAAAAACTGTTTTTT.

The genes are TRBV6-4 and TRBJ2-2; D is unresolved. Germline V gene data show CDR1 as MRHNA and CDR2 as SNTAGT. V was cut by 6 bases and J by 3 bases, with 11 bases left in between. The CDR3 runs to 14 residues. CDR3 residues: CASRPFGDTGELFF. CDR3 bases: TGTGCCAGCAGACCCTTTGGGGACACCGGGGAGCTGTTTTTT.

The chain is built from TRBV4-1 and TRBJ1-3; tentatively, D is TRBD1 (5 bases). The CDR3 runs 19 residues. Trimming removed 3 bases from V and 0 bases from J, with 21 bases in between. From germline, CDR1 is MGHRA and CDR2 YSYEKL. CDR3 sequence: CASSQLLLGPRISGNTIYF. The CDR3 DNA reads as TGCGCCAGCAGCCAGCTTCTCCTGGGACCGCGAATCTCTGGAAACACCATATATTTT.

The V and J genes are TRBV9 and TRBJ2-3; D might be TRBD1 (5 bases). The V end was cut by 2 bases, the J end by 0 bases, with 7 bases between. Germline loops: CDR1 SGDLS, CDR2 YYNGEE. CDR3 size: 14 residues. The CDR3 DNA is TGTGCCAGCAGCGTGGGGCAGAGCACAGATACGCAGTATTTT. Translated, it gives CASSVGQSTDTQYF.

The rearrangement joins TRBV5-8 to TRBJ1-1; unclear D gene. The CDR3 has 13 amino acids. V was cut by 2 bases and J by 4 bases, with 9 bases left in between. In germline, CDR1 is SGHTS, CDR2 YDEGEE. Here the CDR3 reads CASSFTYSTEAFF. CDR3 DNA: TGTGCCAGCAGCTTCACATACAGCACTGAAGCTTTCTTT.

This clone has a handful of counts. CDR3 sequence (DNA): TGTGCCAGCAGCTTAGTCAGGGGGCGCGGTTTCACTGAAGCTTTCTTT. It yields the protein CASSLVRGRGFTEAFF. V usage is TRBV11-2 and J usage is TRBJ1-1; 8 bases fit TRBD1. The CDR3 totals 16 residues. Looked up from germline, CDR1 is SGHAT and CDR2 is FQNNGV. V dropped 1 base and J dropped 4; count of bases not matched to a gene: 8.

The chain has TRBV5-1 and TRBJ2-1; 10 positions agree with TRBD2. CDR1 is SGHRS, CDR2 YFSETQ, per germline. The V gene end was trimmed by 3 bases and the J gene end by 9 bases; junction bases not matched to a gene: 12. The CDR3 is 16 amino acids. The CDR3 nucleotides read TGCGCCAGCAGCTCCCTGGAGGTAGCGGGAGGAGGTGAGCAGTTCTTC. Translation: CASSSLEVAGGGEQFF.

The J gene is TRBJ1-2, the V gene TRBV30; D is unclear. CDR3 length equals 12 residues. Germline values: CDR1 GTSNPN, CDR2 SVGIG (reference sequence). V lost 3 bases to trimming and J lost 7 bases, with 12 bases between them. Here the CDR3 DNA reads TGTGCCTGGAGAGAGGCCGCGGGTGGCTACACCTTC. It translates to CAWREAAGGYTF. Filled out from reference TRBV30 and TRBJ1-2, the complete variable domain reads SQTIHQWPATLVQPVGSPLSLECTVEGTSNPNLYWYRQAAGRGLQLLFYSVGIGQISSEVPQNLSASRPQDRQFILSSKKLLLSDSGFYLCAWREAAGGYTFGSGTRLTVV.

The chain recombines TRBV30 with TRBJ2-7; the D call may be TRBD1 or TRBD2 (7 bases each). With 3 bases removed from V and 0 bases from J, the gap between germline ends came to 12 bases. CDR1 is GTSNPN, CDR2 SVGIG, per germline (reference sequence). The CDR3 is 14 residues long. Written as DNA, the CDR3 is TGTGCCTGGAGCCAGGGGGGGAGCTCCTACGAGCAGTACTTC. Its protein product is CAWSQGGSSYEQYF.

The chain employs TRBV7-2 and TRBJ2-1, with 9 nucleotides matching TRBD2. V was clipped by 7 bases and J by 8 bases; unmatched bases: 9. Germline V gene data show CDR1 as SGHTA and CDR2 as FQGNSA. CDR3 length: 14 amino acids. The CDR3 nucleotides are TGTGCCAGCACCCGACTAGCGGAGAAAGATGAGCAGTTCTTC. Translating gives CASTRLAEKDEQFF.

The J gene is TRBJ2-7, the V gene TRBV18; 8 nucleotides agree with TRBD2. The germline CDR1 and CDR2 sequences are KGHSH and LQKENI. There are 16 residues in the CDR3. V shed 6 bases, J shed 1 base, and the junction held 11 bases outside the gene matches. CDR3 sequence reads: CASSPRSGRRSYEQYF. For the CDR3, the DNA is TGTGCCAGCTCTCCCCGGAGCGGGAGAAGATCCTACGAGCAGTACTTC. The variable domain in full, completed from reference TRBV18 and TRBJ2-7, reads NAGVMQNPRHLVRRRGQEARLRCSPMKGHSHVYWYRQLPEEGLKFMVYLQKENIIDESGMPKERFSAEFPKEGPSILRIQQVVRGDSAAYFCASSPRSGRRSYEQYFGPGTRLTVT.

A word on this clone: At the DNA level, this CDR3 is encoded by other sequences in the same sample as well. The V call is TRBV30, the J call TRBJ2-5; tentative D call: TRBD2 (6 bases). Germline CDR1 GTSNPN, CDR2 SVGIG (reference sequence). The CDR3 has 13 residues. Trimming removed 0 bases at V and 5 bases at J, with 10 bases between. CDR3 DNA sequence: TGTGCCTGGAGTGTACGGCGGGGCGAGACCCAGTACTTC. Its translation: CAWSVRRGETQYF.

CDR3 DNA sequence: TGTGCCAGCAGTAGAATATCGAACACTGAAGCTTTCTTT. Translated: CASSRISNTEAFF. The chain employs TRBV28 and TRBJ1-1; D gene ambiguous. The V and J ends lost 5 bases and 1 base respectively, with 8 bases between them. Germline CDR1 reads MDHEN; CDR2 reads SYDVKM. CDR3 length: 13 residues.

This rearrangement joins TRBV10-3 to TRBJ2-5; D call uncertain. V was cut by 2 bases and J by 1 base, with 8 bases left in between. This CDR3 comprises 14 residues. Germline values: CDR1 ENHRY, CDR2 SYGVKD. The chain's CDR3 is CAISEGRSQETQYF. For the CDR3, the DNA is TGTGCCATCAGTGAGGGGCGGTCCCAAGAGACCCAGTACTTC.

The genes are TRBV9 and TRBJ2-1; D is ambiguous. V lost 4 bases to trimming and J lost 7 bases, with 15 bases between them. This CDR3 spans 14 amino acids. The V gene's germline CDR1 is SGDLS and CDR2 YYNGEE. CDR3 residues: CASSPSRLPNEQFF. The CDR3, as DNA: TGTGCCAGCAGCCCCAGCCGACTTCCTAATGAGCAGTTCTTC.

This chain joins TRBV5-1 and TRBJ2-5; perhaps TRBD2 as D (5 bases). The V and J ends lost 0 bases and 4 bases respectively, with 13 bases between them. From germline, CDR1 is SGHRS and CDR2 YFSETQ. The CDR3 length is 15 residues. CDR3 sequence (DNA): TGCGCCAGCAGCTTGGGGACTCTCCCCTTAGAGACCCAGTACTTC. This codes for CASSLGTLPLETQYF.

The chain is built from TRBV19 and TRBJ1-1; a weak D match, TRBD1 (5 bases). Germline V CDR1 and CDR2: LNHDA, SQIVND (reference sequence). The CDR3 totals 13 residues. V was pared by 5 bases and J by 2 bases, with 9 bases between. In DNA form, the CDR3 reads TGTGCCAGTAGTGTACAGGACAACACTGAAGCTTTCTTT. Amino acids: CASSVQDNTEAFF.

The genes are TRBV28 and TRBJ1-2; D is undetermined. V was shortened by 2 bases and J by 4 bases, with 14 bases between the two germline ends. CDR3 length: 15 residues. Germline V gene lookup returns CDR1 MDHEN and CDR2 SYDVKM. The CDR3 reads CASSLHSGSPYGYTF. The CDR3 DNA reads as TGTGCCAGCAGTTTACACTCCGGCAGCCCCTATGGCTACACCTTC.

The CDR3 region has the DNA TGTGCCAGCAGTGAATCCGGGGACGAGCAGTACTTC. Protein product: CASSESGDEQYF. The chain links TRBV6-1 to TRBJ2-7; weak D call: TRBD2 (5 bases). The CDR3 is 12 residues long. The V gene lost 2 bases and the J gene lost 5 bases, with 7 bases spanning the gap. CDR1 and CDR2 from the germline V gene are MNHNS and SASEGT.

The chain carries TRBV6-5 and TRBJ2-1; no clear D gene. The CDR3 has 13 residues. The V end was cut by 0 bases, the J end by 10 bases, with 10 bases between. CDR1 MNHEY and CDR2 SVGAGI come from the germline V gene. CDR3 DNA sequence: TGTGCCAGCAGTTACTCGGCCAGCCAAGAGCAGTTCTTC. Amino acids: CASSYSASQEQFF.

This chain uses TRBV5-5 with TRBJ1-3; D is undetermined. The CDR3 is 17 residues long. CDR1 and CDR2 from the germline V gene are SGHKS and YYEKEE (reference sequence). V was shortened by 0 bases and J by 0 bases, with 13 bases between the two germline ends. The CDR3 DNA sequence: TGTGCCAGCAGCTTGGTGGTGCGCTTAGACTCTGGAAACACCATATATTTT. It specifies CASSLVVRLDSGNTIYF.

This chain links TRBV27 with TRBJ1-6, with 8 bases fitting TRBD1. After removal of 8 bases from V and 2 bases from J, the junction contained 2 bases not matched to a gene. The CDR3 covers 14 residues. In germline, CDR1 is MNHEY, CDR2 SMNVEV (reference sequence). The CDR3 here is CASGQGTYNSPLHF. CDR3 in DNA: TGTGCCAGCGGACAGGGAACCTATAATTCACCCCTCCACTTT.

V gene TRBV4-3 combines with J gene TRBJ1-2; D is unclear. Germline V gene lookup returns CDR1 LGHNA and CDR2 YSLEER. The CDR3 runs to 14 residues. Trimming stripped 1 base from V and 3 bases from J, with 9 bases between. CDR3 sequence (DNA): TGCGCCAGCAGCCAAGGAAAAGTTGACTATGGCTACACCTTC. It encodes CASSQGKVDYGYTF.

V and J are TRBV6-6 and TRBJ2-2; no clear D gene. This CDR3 is 11 amino acids long. The V gene lost 6 bases and the J gene lost 8 bases, with 7 bases spanning the gap. The V gene's germline CDR1 is MNHNY and CDR2 SVGAGI (reference sequence). The DNA for the CDR3 is TGTGCCAGCAGCTCGTCGGGGGAGCTGTTTTTT. It specifies CASSSSGELFF.